This T cell receptor (beta chain) was profiled in a study of shared T cell receptors in the human thymus. This CDR3 has 18 amino acids. V shed 6 bases, J shed 5 bases, and the junction held 13 bases outside the gene matches. Germline-derived CDR1 and CDR2 are MNHEY and SMNVEV (reference sequence). The table came from immunoSEQ multiplex PCR; TCRdb's copy has only in-frame clones and leaves some out. Seen here are fewer than 700,000 clones, around nine tenths observed once, and the top ten hold about 0.01%. This sample also appeared in a second study, on human thymus T cells. In that study: Serving as donors were healthy Finnish infants, each of whom was having open corrective surgery for congenital heart defects. Thymic material originated from resections removed in the course of corrective heart surgery. Gene usage for V and J segments appeared biased in thymic and blood repertoires. Reports from related research described highly overlapping thymic repertoires among unrelated individuals.

V usage is TRBV27 and J usage is TRBJ2-2; 12 nucleotides align to TRBD2. Sequencing input: thymocytes. This TCR came from a boy in the first two years of life with a congenital heart defect. Written as DNA, the CDR3 is TGTGCCAGCAGCCGAGGGCAGGGACTAGCGGGCTATACCGGGGAGCTGTTTTTT. It encodes CASSRGQGLAGYTGELFF.